A single sample gave rise to the 9 T cell receptor beta chains below, sequenced in a study of cytomegalovirus exposure and HLA in healthy donors. PCR involved 60 Vbeta and 13 Jbeta primers. The protocol was immunoSEQ multiplex PCR, while the TCRdb copy is restricted to in-frame clones and leaves out a portion. The sample has 150,000 to 200,000 clones, around four fifths seen once. The material sequenced was PBMCs. These receptors all stem from a woman in her thirties in good health and CMV-seronegative.

The genes are TRBV9 and TRBJ2-1, with D perhaps matching TRBD1 (6 bases). The CDR3 consists of 14 residues. CDR1 and CDR2 from the germline V gene are SGDLS and YYNGEE. V was cut by 3 bases and J by 4 bases, with 11 bases left in between. Written as DNA, the CDR3 is TGTGCCAGCAGCGCGGGGACACAGTACAATGAGCAGTTCTTC. Protein sequence: CASSAGTQYNEQFF.

The gene calls are TRBV7-3 and TRBJ1-1; D remains ambiguous. Germline CDR1 is SGHTA and CDR2 is FQGTGA. The CDR3 spans 14 residues. V shed 5 bases and J shed 7 bases, with 17 bases lying between them. In DNA, the CDR3 is TGTGCCAGCAGCCCGACACCCGGGAAGGGTGAAGCTTTCTTT. This encodes CASSPTPGKGEAFF.

The rearrangement links TRBV5-1 to TRBJ2-2, with 8 bases lining up with TRBD1. Germline CDR1 is SGHRS and CDR2 is YFSETQ. V trimming: 7 bases; J trimming: 6 bases; junction bases outside the gene matches: 14. The CDR3 totals 16 residues. The CDR3 DNA reads as TGCGCCAGCTACCTCAGGGGGCGCTTCGACTCCGGGGAGCTGTTTTTT. Translating it yields CASYLRGRFDSGELFF.

This chain connects TRBV28 to TRBJ1-6; perhaps TRBD1 as D (5 bases). Germline V gene data show CDR1 as MDHEN and CDR2 as SYDVKM. This CDR3 spans 15 amino acids. Trimming took off 4 bases at V and 9 bases at J, with 16 bases between the two ends. Here the CDR3 reads CASSSAGEGRSPLHF. The CDR3 nucleotides are TGTGCCAGCAGTTCAGCGGGGGAAGGTCGTTCACCCCTCCACTTT.

This chain connects TRBV19 to TRBJ1-5; 9 bases align to TRBD1. The CDR3 runs 13 residues. V lost 6 bases to trimming and J lost 5 bases; unmatched junction nucleotides: 2. From germline, CDR1 is LNHDA and CDR2 SQIVND (reference sequence). CDR3 sequence (DNA): TGTGCCAGTAGGGGACAGGGTGATCAGCCCCAGCATTTT. It yields the protein CASRGQGDQPQHF.

The chain combines TRBV27 with TRBJ2-1; TRBD1 agrees at 10 bases. This CDR3 is 17 amino acids long. The J segment lost 4 bases and the V segment lost 6 bases, leaving 12 bases of the junction unmatched. Per the germline V gene, CDR1 is MNHEY and CDR2 is SMNVEV (reference sequence). The CDR3 DNA follows: TGTGCCAGCAGGAAAAACCTGGGGACAGGGGCGTACAATGAGCAGTTCTTC. This sequence encodes CASRKNLGTGAYNEQFF.

V usage is TRBV7-9 and J usage is TRBJ2-7; D not certain. The CDR3 spans 12 residues. Germline V lookup: CDR1 SEHNR, CDR2 FQNEAQ (reference sequence). Deletions cut 5 bases from V and 3 bases from J, with 8 bases between. CDR3 sequence: CASSPSLYEQYF. DNA of the CDR3: TGTGCCAGCAGCCCCTCTCTCTACGAGCAGTACTTC.

V is TRBV9 and J is TRBJ2-1, with TRBD1 identical over 9 bases. J lost 2 bases, V lost 4 bases, and 10 bases had no gene match. The V gene's germline CDR1 is SGDLS and CDR2 YYNGEE. This CDR3 spans 17 amino acids. This CDR3 reads CASSSTTGGRTYNEQFF. In nucleotides, the CDR3 is TGTGCCAGCAGCTCTACTACAGGGGGCCGGACCTACAATGAGCAGTTCTTC.

V is TRBV7-9 and J is TRBJ2-3; 12 nucleotides match TRBD2. The CDR3 spans 16 residues. The germline gives CDR1 SEHNR, CDR2 FQNEAQ (reference sequence). J gave up 2 bases and V 2 bases, and 2 bases lay outside the gene matches. CDR3 region: CASSLRTSGITDTQYF. The CDR3 region has the DNA TGTGCCAGCAGCTTACGGACTAGCGGGATCACAGATACGCAGTATTTT.